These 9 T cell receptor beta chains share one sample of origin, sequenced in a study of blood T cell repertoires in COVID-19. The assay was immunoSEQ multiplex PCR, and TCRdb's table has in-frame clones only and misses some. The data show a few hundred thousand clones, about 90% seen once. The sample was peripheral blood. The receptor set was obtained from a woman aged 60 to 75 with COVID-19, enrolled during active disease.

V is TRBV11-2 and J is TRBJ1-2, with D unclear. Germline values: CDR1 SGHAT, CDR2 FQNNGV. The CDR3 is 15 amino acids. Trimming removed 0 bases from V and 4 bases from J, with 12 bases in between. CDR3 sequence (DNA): TGTGCCAGCAGCTTAGAAGCCGGAGGTAGCTATGGCTACACCTTC. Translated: CASSLEAGGSYGYTF. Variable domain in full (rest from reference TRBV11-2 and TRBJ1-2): EAGVAQSPRYKIIEKRQSVAFWCNPISGHATLYWYQQILGQGPKLLIQFQNNGVVDDSQLPKDRFSAERLKGVDSTLKIQPAKLEDSAVYLCASSLEAGGSYGYTFGSGTRLTVV.

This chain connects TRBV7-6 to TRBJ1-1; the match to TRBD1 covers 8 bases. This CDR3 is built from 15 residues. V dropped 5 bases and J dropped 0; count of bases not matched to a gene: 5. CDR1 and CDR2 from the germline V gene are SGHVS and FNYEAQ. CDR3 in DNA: TGTGCCAGCAGCCCAAAGACAGGGGTGAACACTGAAGCTTTCTTT. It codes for CASSPKTGVNTEAFF.

CDR3 residues: CASSEYTANTGELFF. The CDR3 coding sequence is TGTGCCAGCAGTGAATACACAGCGAACACCGGGGAGCTGTTTTTT. The genes are TRBV2 and TRBJ2-2; D remains unclear. V lost 2 bases, J lost 0 bases, and 7 bases lay in between. Germline lookup yields CDR1 SNHLY and CDR2 FYNNEI. This CDR3 has 15 residues. Full variable domain (outside the CDR3, taken from reference TRBV2 and TRBJ2-2): EPEVTQTPSHQVTQMGQEVILRCVPISNHLYFYWYRQILGQKVEFLVSFYNNEISEKSEIFDDQFSVERPDGSNFTLKIRSTKLEDSAMYFCASSEYTANTGELFFGEGSRLTVL.

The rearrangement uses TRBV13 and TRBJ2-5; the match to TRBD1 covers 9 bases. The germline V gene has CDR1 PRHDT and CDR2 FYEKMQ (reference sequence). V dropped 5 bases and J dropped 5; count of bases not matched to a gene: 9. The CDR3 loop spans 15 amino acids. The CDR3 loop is CASSVRGTGWETQYF. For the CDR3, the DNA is TGTGCCAGCAGCGTCCGGGGGACAGGGTGGGAGACCCAGTACTTC. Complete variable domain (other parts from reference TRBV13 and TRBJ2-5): AAGVIQSPRHLIKEKRETATLKCYPIPRHDTVYWYQQGPGQDPQFLISFYEKMQSDKGSIPDRFSAQQFSDYHSELNMSSLELGDSALYFCASSVRGTGWETQYFGPGTRLLVL.

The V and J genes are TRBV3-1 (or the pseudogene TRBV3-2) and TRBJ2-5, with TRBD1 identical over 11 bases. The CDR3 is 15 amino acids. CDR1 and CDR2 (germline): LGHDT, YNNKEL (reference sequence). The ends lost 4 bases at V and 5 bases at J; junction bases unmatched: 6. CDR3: CASSPTGTGGETQYF. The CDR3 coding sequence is TGTGCCAGCAGCCCAACCGGGACAGGGGGGGAGACCCAGTACTTC.

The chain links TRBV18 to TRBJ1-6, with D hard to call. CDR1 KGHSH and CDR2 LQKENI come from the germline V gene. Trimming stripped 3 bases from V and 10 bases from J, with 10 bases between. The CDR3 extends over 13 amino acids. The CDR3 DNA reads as TGTGCCAGCTCACCGTCCCCCCCGTCACCCCTCCACTTT. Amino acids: CASSPSPPSPLHF.

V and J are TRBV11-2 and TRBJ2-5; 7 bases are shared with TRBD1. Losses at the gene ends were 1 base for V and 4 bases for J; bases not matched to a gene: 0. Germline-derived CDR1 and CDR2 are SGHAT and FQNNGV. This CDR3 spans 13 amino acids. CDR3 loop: CASSLGQGETQYF. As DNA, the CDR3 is TGTGCCAGCAGCTTAGGACAGGGAGAGACCCAGTACTTC.

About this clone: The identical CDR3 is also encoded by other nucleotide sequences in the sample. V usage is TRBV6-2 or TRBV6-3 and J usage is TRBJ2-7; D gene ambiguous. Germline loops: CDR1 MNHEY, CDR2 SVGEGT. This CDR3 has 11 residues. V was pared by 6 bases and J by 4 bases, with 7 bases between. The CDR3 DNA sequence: TGTGCCAGCAGCCATAGTTACGAGCAGTACTTC. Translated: CASSHSYEQYF.

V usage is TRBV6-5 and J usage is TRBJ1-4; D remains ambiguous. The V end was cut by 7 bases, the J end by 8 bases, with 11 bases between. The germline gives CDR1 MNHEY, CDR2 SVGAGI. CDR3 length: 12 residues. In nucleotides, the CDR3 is TGTGCCAGCACCAACGTCGGGGAAAAACTGTTTTTT. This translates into CASTNVGEKLFF.